This T cell receptor (beta chain) was documented in a study of blood T cells in healthy people across ages. Overall study results and limits: The study found more naive CD4+ cells and higher diversity in long-lived than aged donors.

This clonotype was observed once. The antigen remains unidentified. The V gene end was trimmed by 4 bases and the J gene end by 4 bases; junction bases not matched to a gene: 5. The CDR3 sequence is 14 residues long. CDR1 and CDR2 (germline): SGHRS, YFSETQ. For the second PCR, which ran for about 7 to 12 cycles, a sample-barcoded 5' primer and a J-beta primer mix were used. TCRdb re-analysed the 5' RACE reads in MiXCR, keeping a single row per CDR3 protein. This table has approximately 1,100,000 distinct CDR3 sequences, over 35% appearing once. Healthy Caucasian individuals from Russia aged about 6 to 100 served as donors.

The J gene is TRBJ1-1, the V gene TRBV5-1, with 9 bases that match TRBD1. This receptor was identified in a woman aged 55 to 70 in good health. Sequences were obtained from blood. The CDR3 DNA sequence: TGCGCCAGCAGCCGGGACAGGGCAGGCACTGAAGCTTTCTTT. It encodes CASSRDRAGTEAFF.